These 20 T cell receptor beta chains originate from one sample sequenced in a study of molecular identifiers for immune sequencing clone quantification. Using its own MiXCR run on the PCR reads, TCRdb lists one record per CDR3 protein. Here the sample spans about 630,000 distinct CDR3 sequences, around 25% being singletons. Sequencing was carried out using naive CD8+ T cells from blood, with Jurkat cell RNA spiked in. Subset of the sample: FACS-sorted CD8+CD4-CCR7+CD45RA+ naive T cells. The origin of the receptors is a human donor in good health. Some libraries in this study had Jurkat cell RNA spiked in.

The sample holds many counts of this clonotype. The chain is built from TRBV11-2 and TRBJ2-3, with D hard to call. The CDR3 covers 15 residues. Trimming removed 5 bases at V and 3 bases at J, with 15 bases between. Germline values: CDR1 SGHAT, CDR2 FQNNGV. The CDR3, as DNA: TGTGCCAGCAGCAATCTCGTATCTATAACAGATACGCAGTATTTT. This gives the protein CASSNLVSITDTQYF.

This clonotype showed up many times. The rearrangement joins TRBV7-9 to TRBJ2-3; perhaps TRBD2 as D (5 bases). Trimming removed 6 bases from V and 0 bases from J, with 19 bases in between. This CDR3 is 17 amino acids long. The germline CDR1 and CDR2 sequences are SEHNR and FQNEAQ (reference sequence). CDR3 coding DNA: TGTGCCAGCAGATCCCCTGCGGGTATATCTAGCACAGATACGCAGTATTTT. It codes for CASRSPAGISSTDTQYF.

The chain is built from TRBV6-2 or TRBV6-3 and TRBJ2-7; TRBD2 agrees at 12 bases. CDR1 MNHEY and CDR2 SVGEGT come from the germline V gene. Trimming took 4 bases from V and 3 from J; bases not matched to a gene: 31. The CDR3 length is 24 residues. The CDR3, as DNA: TGTGCCAGCAGTTTTTTTCTTCGGGTGTCGTGGGTTGAGACTAGCGGGAGCAGGAACTACGAGCAGTACTTC. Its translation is CASSFFLRVSWVETSGSRNYEQYF.

CDR3 region: CASTDRIQGDTEAFF. The CDR3 DNA is TGTGCCAGCACCGACAGAATCCAGGGGGACACTGAAGCTTTCTTT. The V call is TRBV5-8, the J call TRBJ1-1; 7 bases line up with TRBD1. Germline trimming cut 6 bases from V and 3 bases from J; bases unmatched to any gene: 11. This CDR3 is 15 amino acids long. The germline V gene encodes CDR1 SGHTS and CDR2 YDEGEE.

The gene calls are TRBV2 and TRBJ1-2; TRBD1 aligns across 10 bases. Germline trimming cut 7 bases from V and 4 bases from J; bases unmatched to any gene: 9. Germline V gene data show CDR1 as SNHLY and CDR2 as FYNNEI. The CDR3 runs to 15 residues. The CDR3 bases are TGTGCCAGCAAACCGGGGACAGGGGCGATCTATGGCTACACCTTC. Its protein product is CASKPGTGAIYGYTF.

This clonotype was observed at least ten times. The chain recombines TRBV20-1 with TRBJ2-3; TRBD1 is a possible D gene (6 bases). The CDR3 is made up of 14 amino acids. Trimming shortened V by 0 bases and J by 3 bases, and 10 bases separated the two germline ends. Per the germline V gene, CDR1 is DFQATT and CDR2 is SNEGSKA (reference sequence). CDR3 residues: CSARDYGTTDTQYF. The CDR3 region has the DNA TGCAGTGCTAGAGATTATGGGACAACAGATACGCAGTATTTT.

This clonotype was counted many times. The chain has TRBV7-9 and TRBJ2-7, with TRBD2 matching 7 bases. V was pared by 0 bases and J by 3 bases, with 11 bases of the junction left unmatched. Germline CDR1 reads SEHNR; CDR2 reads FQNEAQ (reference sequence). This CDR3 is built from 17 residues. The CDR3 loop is CASSLAAAGGSSYEQYF. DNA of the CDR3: TGTGCCAGCAGCTTAGCCGCCGCGGGCGGGAGTAGCTACGAGCAGTACTTC.

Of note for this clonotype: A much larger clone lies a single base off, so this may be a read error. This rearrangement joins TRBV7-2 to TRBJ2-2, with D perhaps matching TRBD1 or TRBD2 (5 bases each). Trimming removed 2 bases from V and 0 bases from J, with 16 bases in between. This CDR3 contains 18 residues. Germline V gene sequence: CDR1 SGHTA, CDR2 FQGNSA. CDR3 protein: CASSLYPAGSANTGELFF. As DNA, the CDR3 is TGTGCCAGCAGCTTATATCCGGCAGGGAGCGCGAACACCGGGGAGCTGTTTTTT.

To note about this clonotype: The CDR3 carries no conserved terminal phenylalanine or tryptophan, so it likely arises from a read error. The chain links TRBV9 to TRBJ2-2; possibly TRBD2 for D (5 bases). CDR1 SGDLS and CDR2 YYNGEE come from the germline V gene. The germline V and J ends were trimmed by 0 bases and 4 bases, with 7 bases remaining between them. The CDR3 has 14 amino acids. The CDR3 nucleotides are TGTGCCAGCAGCGTAGGAGGAGGCACCGGGGAGCTGTTTCTT. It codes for CASSVGGGTGELFL.

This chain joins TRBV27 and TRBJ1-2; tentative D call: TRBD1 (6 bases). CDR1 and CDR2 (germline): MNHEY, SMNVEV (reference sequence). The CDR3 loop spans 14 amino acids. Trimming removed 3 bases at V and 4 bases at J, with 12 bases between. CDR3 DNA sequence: TGTGCCAGCAGTTTCGCGGGGGCTGCCTATGGCTACACCTTC. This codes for CASSFAGAAYGYTF.

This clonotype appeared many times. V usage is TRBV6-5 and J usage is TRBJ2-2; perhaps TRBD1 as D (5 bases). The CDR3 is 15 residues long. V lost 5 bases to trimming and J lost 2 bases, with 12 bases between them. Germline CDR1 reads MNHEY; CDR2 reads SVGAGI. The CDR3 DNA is TGTGCCAGCAGTCACCGACAGACCAACACCGGGGAGCTGTTTTTT. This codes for CASSHRQTNTGELFF.

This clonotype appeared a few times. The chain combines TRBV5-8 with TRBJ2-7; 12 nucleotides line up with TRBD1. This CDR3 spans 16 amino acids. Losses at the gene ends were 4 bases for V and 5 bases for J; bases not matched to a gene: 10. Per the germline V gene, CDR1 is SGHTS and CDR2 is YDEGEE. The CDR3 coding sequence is TGTGCCAGCAGCCCCCGGGACAGGGGGCAGTTTCACGAGCAGTACTTC. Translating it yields CASSPRDRGQFHEQYF.

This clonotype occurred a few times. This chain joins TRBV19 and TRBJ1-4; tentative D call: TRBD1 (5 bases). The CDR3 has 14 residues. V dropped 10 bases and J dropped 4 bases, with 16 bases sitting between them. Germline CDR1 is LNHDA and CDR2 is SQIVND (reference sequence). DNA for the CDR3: TGTGCCATCCCTAGGGGCATATTTAATGAAAAACTGTTTTTT. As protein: CAIPRGIFNEKLFF. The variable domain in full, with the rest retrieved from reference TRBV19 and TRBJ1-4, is DGGITQSPKYLFRKEGQNVTLSCEQNLNHDAMYWYRQDPGQGLRLIYYSQIVNDFQKGDIAEGYSVSREKKESFPLTVTSAQKNPTAFYLCAIPRGIFNEKLFFGSGTQLSVL.

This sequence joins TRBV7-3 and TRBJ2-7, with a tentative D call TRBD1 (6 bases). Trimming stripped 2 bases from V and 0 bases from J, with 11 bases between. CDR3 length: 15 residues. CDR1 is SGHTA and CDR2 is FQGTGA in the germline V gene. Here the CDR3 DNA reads TGTGCCAGCAGCTTAGGTCCCAGGGGCTCCTACGAGCAGTACTTC. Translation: CASSLGPRGSYEQYF.

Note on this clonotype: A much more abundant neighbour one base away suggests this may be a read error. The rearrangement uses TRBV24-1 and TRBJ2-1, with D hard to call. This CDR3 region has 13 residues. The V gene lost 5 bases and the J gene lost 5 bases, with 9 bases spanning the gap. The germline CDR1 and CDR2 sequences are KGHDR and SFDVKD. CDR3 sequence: CATSGLADNEQFF. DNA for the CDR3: TGTGCCACCAGTGGTTTAGCAGACAATGAGCAGTTCTTC.

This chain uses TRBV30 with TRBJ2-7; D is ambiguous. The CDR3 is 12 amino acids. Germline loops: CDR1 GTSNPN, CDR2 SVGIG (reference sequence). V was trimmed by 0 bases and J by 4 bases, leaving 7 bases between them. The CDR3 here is CAWSVPPYEQYF. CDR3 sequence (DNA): TGTGCCTGGAGTGTCCCCCCGTACGAGCAGTACTTC.

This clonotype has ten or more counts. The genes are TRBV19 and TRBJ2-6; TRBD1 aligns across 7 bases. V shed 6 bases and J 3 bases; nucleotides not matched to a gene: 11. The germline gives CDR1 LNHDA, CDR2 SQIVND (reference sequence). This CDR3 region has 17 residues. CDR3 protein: CASSDPYRGDGANVLTF. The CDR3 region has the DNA TGTGCCAGTAGCGATCCCTACAGGGGAGATGGGGCCAACGTCCTGACTTTC.

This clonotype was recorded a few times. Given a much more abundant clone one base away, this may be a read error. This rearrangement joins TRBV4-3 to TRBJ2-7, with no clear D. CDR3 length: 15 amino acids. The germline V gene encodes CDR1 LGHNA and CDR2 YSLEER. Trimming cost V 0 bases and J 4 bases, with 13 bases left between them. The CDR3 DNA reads TGCGCCAGCAGCCAAGAAACCCTAGTGGGGTACGAGCAGTACTTC. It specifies CASSQETLVGYEQYF.

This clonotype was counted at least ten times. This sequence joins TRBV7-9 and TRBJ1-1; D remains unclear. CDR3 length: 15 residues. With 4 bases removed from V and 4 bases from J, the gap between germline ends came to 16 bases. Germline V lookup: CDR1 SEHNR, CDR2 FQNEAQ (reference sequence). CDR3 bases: TGTGCCAGCAGCTCTTTGTTTGGGTTGGGCACTGAAGCTTTCTTT. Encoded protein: CASSSLFGLGTEAFF.

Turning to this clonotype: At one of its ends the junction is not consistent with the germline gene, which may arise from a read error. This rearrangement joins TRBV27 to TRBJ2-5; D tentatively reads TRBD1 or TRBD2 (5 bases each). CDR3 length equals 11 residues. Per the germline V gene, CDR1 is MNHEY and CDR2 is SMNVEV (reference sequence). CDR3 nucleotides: TGTGCCAGCGGTTTTGGGGGGACCCAGTACTTC. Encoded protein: CASGFGGTQYF.